This T cell receptor beta chain originates from a study of blood T cells in healthy people across ages. General observations from the study: The lack of PBMC sorting stopped any conclusive naive versus antigen-experienced comparison. The fall in TCR beta diversity per million T cells was roughly linear with age.

The authors drew about 10 milliliters of peripheral blood from each donor. About this clonotype: Its antigen is as yet unknown.

For the second PCR, which ran for roughly 7 to 11 cycles, a sample-barcoded 5' primer and a J-beta primer mix were used. TCRdb fed the 5' RACE reads into MiXCR, producing one record per CDR3 protein. The data hold 1.5 million to 2 million distinct CDR3 sequences, with roughly 27% observed a single time. CDR1 is SGHRS, CDR2 YFSETQ, per germline. V was pared by 4 bases and J by 6 bases, with 14 bases between. The CDR3 covers 14 residues. The chain has TRBV5-1 and TRBJ1-3; TRBD1 is a possible D gene (5 bases). Sample: blood. The TCR sequence derives from a woman younger than 45 in good health. CDR3 sequence reads: CASSTSGGENTIYF. Here the CDR3 DNA reads TGCGCCAGCAGCACCTCAGGAGGGGAAAACACCATATATTTT.